One and the same sample provided the 12 T cell receptor beta chains below, sequenced in a study of T cells after yellow fever vaccination. Using its own MiXCR run on the 5' RACE reads, TCRdb lists one record per CDR3 protein. This sample has approximately 600,000 distinct CDR3 sequences; 10% to 15% occur once, and the top ten carry about 15%. The source material was PBMCs, sampled on the day of the yellow fever booster vaccination. The receptor source for this set is a man younger than 40 who received the YFV17D yellow fever vaccine.

This clonotype was counted between two and nine times. The CDR3 DNA reads TGTGCCAGCTCACCACCTGTTGCTTTTACCTACGAGCAGTACTTC. Its translation: CASSPPVAFTYEQYF. The chain uses TRBV18 and TRBJ2-7, with D hard to call. Trimming left V 0 bases short and J 2 bases short, with 11 bases between. The CDR3 contains 15 residues. Germline values: CDR1 KGHSH, CDR2 LQKENI.

The rearrangement links TRBV11-2 to TRBJ2-3; the match to TRBD2 covers 8 bases. The CDR3 is 19 amino acids. J was trimmed by 0 bases and V by 7 bases; bases with no gene match: 18. From germline, CDR1 is SGHAT and CDR2 FQNNGV. The CDR3 bases are TGTGCCAGCACCCTTGATGGTAGCGGGACCTTATCTAGCACAGATACGCAGTATTTT. Amino acids: CASTLDGSGTLSSTDTQYF.

The sample holds many counts of this clonotype. The chain uses TRBV3-1 and TRBJ1-5; D unclear. Germline V gives CDR1 LGHDT, CDR2 YNNKEL (reference sequence). The CDR3 contains 15 residues. V was cut by 1 base and J by 2 bases, with 9 bases left in between. CDR3 amino acids: CASSQVSGGNQPQHF. The CDR3 DNA sequence: TGTGCCAGCAGCCAAGTCTCCGGAGGCAATCAGCCCCAGCATTTT.

The chain employs TRBV7-2 and TRBJ2-2; possibly TRBD2 for D (5 bases). Germline CDR1 reads SGHTA; CDR2 reads FQGNSA. This CDR3 is built from 14 residues. The ends were cut back, 5 bases at V and 6 bases at J, with 13 bases in the middle. CDR3 DNA sequence: TGTGCCAGCAGCGTAGGACCGAGGGCCGGGGAGCTGTTTTTT. Protein: CASSVGPRAGELFF. Based on the CDR3 plus reference TRBV7-2 and TRBJ2-2, the full variable domain is GAGVSQSPSNKVTEKGKDVELRCDPISGHTALYWYRQSLGQGLEFLIYFQGNSAPDKSGLPSDRFSAERTGGSVSTLTIQRTQQEDSAVYLCASSVGPRAGELFFGEGSRLTVL.

In its sample, this clonotype was seen a few times. The rearrangement links TRBV5-1 to TRBJ2-2; 11 bases map to TRBD1. Germline V CDR1 and CDR2: SGHRS, YFSETQ. The trim removed 6 bases at V and 6 bases at J, leaving 10 bases unmatched. The CDR3 is 16 amino acids. CDR3 nucleotides: TGCGCCAGCACGCGGACAGGGGGCCTTAATGCCGGGGAGCTGTTTTTT. Amino acid sequence: CASTRTGGLNAGELFF.

V and J are TRBV6-5 and TRBJ1-1; no clear D. The CDR3 extends over 14 amino acids. V gave up 4 bases and J gave up 5 bases, with 14 bases separating them. Germline V CDR1 and CDR2: MNHEY, SVGAGI. The CDR3 here is CASSWEGSGTEAFF. CDR3 nucleotide sequence: TGTGCCAGCAGTTGGGAGGGATCGGGGACTGAAGCTTTCTTT.

The chain carries TRBV7-2 and TRBJ1-5; D not certain. V gave up 7 bases and J gave up 8 bases, with 12 bases separating them. This CDR3 has 12 amino acids. Germline CDR1 is SGHTA and CDR2 is FQGNSA. The CDR3 sequence is CASNLAYEPQHF. The CDR3 DNA sequence: TGTGCCAGCAACCTGGCGTATGAGCCCCAGCATTTT.

The chain is built from TRBV6-4 and TRBJ2-1; 11 bases agree with TRBD2. Germline lookup yields CDR1 MRHNA and CDR2 SNTAGT. The ends lost 5 bases at V and 9 bases at J; junction bases unmatched: 6. There are 14 residues in the CDR3. The CDR3 bases are TGTGCCAGCAGTTTCGAACTAGCGGGAGTTGAGCAGTTCTTC. Translation gives CASSFELAGVEQFF.

This clonotype was detected a few times. V gene TRBV6-2 or TRBV6-3 combines with J gene TRBJ2-2; D possibly corresponds to TRBD1 (5 bases). The CDR3 has 15 amino acids. Trimming cost V 6 bases and J 7 bases, with 18 bases left between them. Germline lookup yields CDR1 MNHEY and CDR2 SVGEGT. This CDR3 reads CASRPMDGDSGELFF. The CDR3 DNA sequence: TGTGCCAGCAGACCCATGGACGGAGACAGCGGGGAGCTGTTTTTT.

The table lists this clonotype with a few counts. The genes are TRBV5-1 and TRBJ2-6; no definite D call. The ends were cut back, 2 bases at V and 0 bases at J, with 9 bases in the middle. The CDR3 has 16 amino acids. Germline CDR1 reads SGHRS; CDR2 reads YFSETQ. The CDR3 coding sequence is TGCGCCAGCAGCTTAACCAGCATCTCTGGGGCCAACGTCCTGACTTTC. It yields the protein CASSLTSISGANVLTF.

This clonotype was picked up a small number of times. The chain couples TRBV4-3 to TRBJ1-1; D gene ambiguous. Trimming removed 0 bases at V and 1 base at J, with 3 bases between. This CDR3 has 13 residues. Germline V gene sequence: CDR1 LGHNA, CDR2 YSLEER. The CDR3 coding sequence is TGCGCCAGCAGCCAAGAATGGAACACTGAAGCTTTCTTT. This gives the protein CASSQEWNTEAFF.

The V gene is TRBV20-1, the J gene TRBJ2-1; 8 nucleotides match TRBD2. In germline, CDR1 is DFQATT, CDR2 SNEGSKA (reference sequence). CDR3 length equals 14 residues. With V trimmed by 6 bases and J by 12 bases, 16 bases remained unmatched. CDR3 nucleotides: TGCAGTGCCCCAAGGGGACTAGGGTCCCGGGGGCAGTTCTTC. As protein: CSAPRGLGSRGQFF.